This TCR beta chain comes out of a study of OX40 agonist ivuxolimab in advanced cancers. The protocol was immunoSEQ multiplex PCR, while the TCRdb copy is restricted to in-frame clones and leaves out a portion. The data hold 60,000 to 100,000 clones, with around 90% observed a single time. As for this clone: Antigen unknown.

General observations from the study: Doses of 0.1 to 3.0 mg/kg were accompanied by clonal expansion of CD4+ and CD8+ blood T cells by week 6.

V lost 6 bases and J lost 3, with 9 bases in between. The CDR3 runs 12 residues. Germline V gives CDR1 MDHEN, CDR2 SYDVKM. Sequenced here: CD4+ or CD8+ T cells sorted from blood, sampled in a trial of the OX40 agonist ivuxolimab. The chain employs TRBV28 and TRBJ2-7; D uncertain. This clonotype originated in an adult with an advanced solid tumor such as melanoma, head and neck, liver or kidney cancer. CDR3 nucleotide sequence: TGTGCCAGCAGCCAGGCAATCTACGAGCAGTACTTC. Protein product: CASSQAIYEQYF.